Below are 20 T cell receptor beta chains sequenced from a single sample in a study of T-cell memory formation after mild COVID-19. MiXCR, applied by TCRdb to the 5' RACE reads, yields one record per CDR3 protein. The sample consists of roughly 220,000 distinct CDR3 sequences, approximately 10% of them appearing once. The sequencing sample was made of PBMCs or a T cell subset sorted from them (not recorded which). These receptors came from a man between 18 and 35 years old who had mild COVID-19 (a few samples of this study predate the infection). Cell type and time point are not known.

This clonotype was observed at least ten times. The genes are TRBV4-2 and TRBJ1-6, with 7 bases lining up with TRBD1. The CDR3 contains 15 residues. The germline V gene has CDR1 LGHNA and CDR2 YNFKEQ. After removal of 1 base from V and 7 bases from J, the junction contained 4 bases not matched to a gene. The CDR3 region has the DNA TGTGCCAGCAGCCAAGCCGGGACAGTAAATTCACCCCTCCACTTT. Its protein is CASSQAGTVNSPLHF.

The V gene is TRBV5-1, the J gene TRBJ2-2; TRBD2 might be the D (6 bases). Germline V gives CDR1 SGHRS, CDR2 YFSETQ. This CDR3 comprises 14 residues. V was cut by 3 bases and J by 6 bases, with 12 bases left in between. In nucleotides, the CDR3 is TGCGCCAGCAGCTCTCAGGGACTGGCCGGGGAGCTGTTTTTT. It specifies CASSSQGLAGELFF.

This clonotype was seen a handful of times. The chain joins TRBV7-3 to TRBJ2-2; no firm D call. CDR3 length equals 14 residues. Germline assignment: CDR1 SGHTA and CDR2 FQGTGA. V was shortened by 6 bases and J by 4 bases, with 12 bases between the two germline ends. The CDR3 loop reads CASRSGSSTGELFF. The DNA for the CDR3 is TGTGCCAGCAGGTCGGGTTCGAGCACCGGGGAGCTGTTTTTT. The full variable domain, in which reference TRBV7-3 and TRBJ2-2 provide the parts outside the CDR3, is GAGVSQTPSNKVTEKGKYVELRCDPISGHTALYWYRQSLGQGPEFLIYFQGTGAADDSGLPNDRFFAVRPEGSVSTLKIQRTERGDSAVYLCASRSGSSTGELFFGEGSRLTVL.

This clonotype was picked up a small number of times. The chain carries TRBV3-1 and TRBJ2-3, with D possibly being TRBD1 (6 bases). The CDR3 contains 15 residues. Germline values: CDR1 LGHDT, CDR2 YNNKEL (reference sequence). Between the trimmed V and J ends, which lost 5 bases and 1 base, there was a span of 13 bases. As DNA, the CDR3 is TGTGCCAGCAGCACGCACCCAGGGGGCACAGATACGCAGTATTTT. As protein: CASSTHPGGTDTQYF.

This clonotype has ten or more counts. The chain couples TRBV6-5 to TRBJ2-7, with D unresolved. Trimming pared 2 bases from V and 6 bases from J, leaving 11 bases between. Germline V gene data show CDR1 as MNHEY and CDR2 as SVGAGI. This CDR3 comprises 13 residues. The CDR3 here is CASSYGQWFEQYF. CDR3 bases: TGTGCCAGCAGTTACGGTCAGTGGTTCGAGCAGTACTTC.

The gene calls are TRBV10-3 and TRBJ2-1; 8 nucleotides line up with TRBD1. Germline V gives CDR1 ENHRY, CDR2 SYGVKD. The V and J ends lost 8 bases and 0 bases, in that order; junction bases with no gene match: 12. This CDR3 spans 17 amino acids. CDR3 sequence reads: CAISMELTGVSYNEQFF. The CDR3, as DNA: TGTGCCATCTCGATGGAACTGACAGGGGTCTCCTACAATGAGCAGTTCTTC.

The CDR3 protein is CASSPRFGGAGTDTQYF. Here the CDR3 DNA reads TGCGCCAGCAGCCCCCGTTTTGGAGGGGCGGGCACAGATACGCAGTATTTT. The chain carries TRBV5-1 and TRBJ2-3; TRBD2 might be the D (6 bases). V dropped 4 bases and J dropped 1 base, with 19 bases sitting between them. The CDR3 runs 17 residues. The germline gives CDR1 SGHRS, CDR2 YFSETQ.

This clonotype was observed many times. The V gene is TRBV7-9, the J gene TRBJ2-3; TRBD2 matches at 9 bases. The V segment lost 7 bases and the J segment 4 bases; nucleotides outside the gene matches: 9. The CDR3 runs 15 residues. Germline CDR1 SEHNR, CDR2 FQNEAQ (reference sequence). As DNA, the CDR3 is TGTGCCAGCACCTCAGCACTAGCGGGTCCAGATACGCAGTATTTT. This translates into CASTSALAGPDTQYF.

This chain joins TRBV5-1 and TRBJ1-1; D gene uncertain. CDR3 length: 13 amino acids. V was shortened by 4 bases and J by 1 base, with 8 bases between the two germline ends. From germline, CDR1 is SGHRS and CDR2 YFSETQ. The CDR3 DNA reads TGCGCCAGCAGCATCACAAAGAACACTGAAGCTTTCTTT. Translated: CASSITKNTEAFF.

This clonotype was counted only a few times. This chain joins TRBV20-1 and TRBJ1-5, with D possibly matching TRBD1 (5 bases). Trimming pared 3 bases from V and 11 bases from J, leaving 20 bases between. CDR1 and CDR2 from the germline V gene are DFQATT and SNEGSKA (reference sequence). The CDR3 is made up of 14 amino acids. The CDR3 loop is CSASNILGVWAQHF. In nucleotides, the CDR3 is TGCAGTGCTAGCAATATACTGGGGGTTTGGGCCCAGCATTTT.

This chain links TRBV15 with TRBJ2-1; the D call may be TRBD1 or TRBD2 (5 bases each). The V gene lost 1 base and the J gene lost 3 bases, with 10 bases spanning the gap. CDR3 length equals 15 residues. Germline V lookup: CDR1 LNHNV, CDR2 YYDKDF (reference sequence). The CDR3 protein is CATSRVGGFYNEQFF. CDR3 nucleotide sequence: TGTGCCACCAGCAGAGTTGGGGGATTCTACAATGAGCAGTTCTTC.

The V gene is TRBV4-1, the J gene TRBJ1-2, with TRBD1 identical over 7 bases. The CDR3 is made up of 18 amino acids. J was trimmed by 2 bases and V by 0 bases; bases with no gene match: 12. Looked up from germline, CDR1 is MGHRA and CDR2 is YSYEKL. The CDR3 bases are TGCGCCAGCAGCCAAGATACTTCCCTCAGGGGGGGCAACTATGGCTACACCTTC. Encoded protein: CASSQDTSLRGGNYGYTF.

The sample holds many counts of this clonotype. CDR3 coding DNA: TGCGCCAGCGGGCGGAGCCCTGCACCAGATACGCAGTATTTT. Its protein product is CASGRSPAPDTQYF. This chain uses TRBV5-1 with TRBJ2-3, with D uncertain. Germline CDR1 and CDR2: SGHRS and YFSETQ. CDR3 length: 14 amino acids. V was shortened by 7 bases and J by 4 bases, with 16 bases between the two germline ends.

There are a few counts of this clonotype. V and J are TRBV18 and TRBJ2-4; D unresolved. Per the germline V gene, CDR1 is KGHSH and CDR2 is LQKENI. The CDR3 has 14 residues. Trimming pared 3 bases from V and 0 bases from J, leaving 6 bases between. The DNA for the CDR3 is TGTGCCAGCTCACCTCAGAGAGCCAAAAACATTCAGTACTTC. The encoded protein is CASSPQRAKNIQYF.

In DNA, the CDR3 is TGTGCCAGCTCACCAGACCAGCTAACTAATGAAAAACTGTTTTTT. Protein: CASSPDQLTNEKLFF. The V and J genes are TRBV18 and TRBJ1-4; no clear D gene. The CDR3 contains 15 residues. CDR1 is KGHSH, CDR2 LQKENI, per germline. V was shortened by 2 bases and J by 1 base, with 8 bases between the two germline ends.

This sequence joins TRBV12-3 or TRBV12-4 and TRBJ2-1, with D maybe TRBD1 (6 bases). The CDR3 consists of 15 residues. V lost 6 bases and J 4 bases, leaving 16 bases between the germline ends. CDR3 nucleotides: TGTGCCAGCAGGTGGGGGCGCGGCCGATACAATGAGCAGTTCTTC. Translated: CASRWGRGRYNEQFF.

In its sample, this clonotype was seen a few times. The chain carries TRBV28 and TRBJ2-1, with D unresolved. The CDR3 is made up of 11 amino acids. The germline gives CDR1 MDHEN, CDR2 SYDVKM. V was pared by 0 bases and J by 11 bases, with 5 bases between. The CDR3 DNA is TGTGCCAGCAGTTTATGGGAGAAGCAGTTCTTC. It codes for CASSLWEKQFF.

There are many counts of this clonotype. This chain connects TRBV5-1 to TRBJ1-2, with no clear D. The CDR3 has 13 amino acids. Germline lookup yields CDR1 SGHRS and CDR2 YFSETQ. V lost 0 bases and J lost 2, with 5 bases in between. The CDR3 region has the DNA TGCGCCAGCAGCTTGGCCGAGAACTATGGCTACACCTTC. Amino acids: CASSLAENYGYTF.

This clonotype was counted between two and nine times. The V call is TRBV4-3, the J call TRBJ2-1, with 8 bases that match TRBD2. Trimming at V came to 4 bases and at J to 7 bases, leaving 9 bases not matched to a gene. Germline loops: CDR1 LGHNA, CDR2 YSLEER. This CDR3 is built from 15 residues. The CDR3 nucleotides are TGCGCCAGCAGCCCCTACAGCGGGGGTGGGAATGAGCAGTTCTTC. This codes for CASSPYSGGGNEQFF.

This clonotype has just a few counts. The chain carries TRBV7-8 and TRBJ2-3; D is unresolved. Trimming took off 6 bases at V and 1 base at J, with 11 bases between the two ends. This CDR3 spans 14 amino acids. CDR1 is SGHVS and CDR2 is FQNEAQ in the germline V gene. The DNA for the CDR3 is TGTGCCAGCAGGCCTGCAGGTGGCACAGATACGCAGTATTTT. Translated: CASRPAGGTDTQYF.